The clone carrying this TCR beta chain was detected a few times. The data were taken from a study of blood T cell repertoires in COVID-19. The data were produced by immunoSEQ multiplex PCR, yet TCRdb's version contains in-frame clones alone and is incomplete. This repertoire shows about 310,000 clones, 87% found once; its top ten account for around 10%. Recruits, aged about 18 to 100 years, lived in under 25 US areas. Cohort 3 recovered donors had two negative PCRs, clearance, or symptom resolution. This CDR3 spans 13 amino acids. CDR1 is ENHRY, CDR2 SYGVKD, per germline. V was pared by 5 bases and J by 1 base, with 8 bases between.

What was sequenced was PBMCs or T cells enriched from blood (not recorded which). The source is a young woman who had recovered from COVID-19. The J gene is TRBJ1-1, the V gene TRBV10-3; D gene unclear. The CDR3 sequence: CAISSRGNTEAFF. For the CDR3, the DNA is TGTGCCATCAGTAGCCGGGGGAACACTGAAGCTTTCTTT.